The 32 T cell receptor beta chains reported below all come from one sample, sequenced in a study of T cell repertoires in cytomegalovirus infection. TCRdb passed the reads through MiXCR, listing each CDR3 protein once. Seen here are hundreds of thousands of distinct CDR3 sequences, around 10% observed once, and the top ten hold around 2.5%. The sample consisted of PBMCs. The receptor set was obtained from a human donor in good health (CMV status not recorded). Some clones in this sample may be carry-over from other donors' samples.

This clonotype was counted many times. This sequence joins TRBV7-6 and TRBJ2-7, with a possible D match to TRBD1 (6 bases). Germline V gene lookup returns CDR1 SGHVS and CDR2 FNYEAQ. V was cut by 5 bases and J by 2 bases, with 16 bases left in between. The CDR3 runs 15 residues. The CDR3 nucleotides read TGTGCCAGCAGCACCCCATTAGACAGGCCCTACGAGCAGTACTTC. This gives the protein CASSTPLDRPYEQYF.

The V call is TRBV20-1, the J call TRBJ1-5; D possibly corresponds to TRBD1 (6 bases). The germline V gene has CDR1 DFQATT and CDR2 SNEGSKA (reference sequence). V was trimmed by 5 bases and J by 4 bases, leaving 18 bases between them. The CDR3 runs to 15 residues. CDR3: CSAGGHLGVNQPQHF. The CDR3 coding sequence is TGCAGTGCTGGGGGACACTTGGGAGTAAATCAGCCCCAGCATTTT.

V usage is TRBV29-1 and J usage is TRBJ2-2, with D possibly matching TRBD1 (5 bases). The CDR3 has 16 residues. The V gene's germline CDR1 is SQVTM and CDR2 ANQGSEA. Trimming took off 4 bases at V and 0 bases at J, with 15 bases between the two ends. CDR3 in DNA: TGCAGCGTTGGAAGCCCCGACAGACCGAACACCGGGGAGCTGTTTTTT. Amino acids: CSVGSPDRPNTGELFF.

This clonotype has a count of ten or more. The CDR3 DNA is TGTGCCAGCAGCCCCCGGACGGCGTACGAGCAGTACTTC. Translating it yields CASSPRTAYEQYF. This rearrangement joins TRBV14 to TRBJ2-7; no firm D call. Germline-derived CDR1 and CDR2 are SGHDN and FVKESK. The CDR3 length is 13 residues. V was cut by 4 bases and J by 4 bases, with 11 bases left in between.

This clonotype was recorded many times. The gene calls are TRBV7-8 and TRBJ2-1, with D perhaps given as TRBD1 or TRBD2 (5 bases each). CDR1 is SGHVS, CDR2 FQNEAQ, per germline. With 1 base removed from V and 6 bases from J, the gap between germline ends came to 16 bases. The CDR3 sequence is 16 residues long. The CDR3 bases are TGTGCCAGCAGCTTAGGATGGGGCCTTGGGGGCAATGAGCAGTTCTTC. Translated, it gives CASSLGWGLGGNEQFF.

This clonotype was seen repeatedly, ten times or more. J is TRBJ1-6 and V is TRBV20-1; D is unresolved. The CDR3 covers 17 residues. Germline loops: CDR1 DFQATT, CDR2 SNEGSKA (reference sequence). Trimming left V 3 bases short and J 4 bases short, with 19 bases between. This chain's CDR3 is CSASPKGLVRYNSPLHF. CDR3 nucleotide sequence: TGCAGTGCTAGCCCGAAAGGACTTGTCCGTTATAATTCACCCCTCCACTTT.

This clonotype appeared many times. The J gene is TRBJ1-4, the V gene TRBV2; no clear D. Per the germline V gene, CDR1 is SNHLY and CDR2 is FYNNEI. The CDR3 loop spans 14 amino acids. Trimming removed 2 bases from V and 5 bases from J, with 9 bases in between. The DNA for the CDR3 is TGTGCCAGCAGTGAAACAGACCCAAATGAAAAACTGTTTTTT. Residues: CASSETDPNEKLFF.

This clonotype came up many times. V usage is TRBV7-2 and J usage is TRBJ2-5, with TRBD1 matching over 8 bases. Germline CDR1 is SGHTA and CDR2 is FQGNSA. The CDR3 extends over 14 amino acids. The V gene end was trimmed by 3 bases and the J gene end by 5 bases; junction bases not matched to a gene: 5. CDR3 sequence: CASSFKRQGETQYF. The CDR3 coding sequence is TGTGCCAGCAGCTTCAAGAGACAGGGGGAGACCCAGTACTTC.

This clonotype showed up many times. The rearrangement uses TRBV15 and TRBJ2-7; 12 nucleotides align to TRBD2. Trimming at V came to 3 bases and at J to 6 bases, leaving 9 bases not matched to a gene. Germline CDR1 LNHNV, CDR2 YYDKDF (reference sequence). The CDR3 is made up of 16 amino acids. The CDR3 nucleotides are TGTGCCACCAGCAGCGCTAGCGGGGGGGCCTATCGCGAGCAGTACTTC. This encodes CATSSASGGAYREQYF.

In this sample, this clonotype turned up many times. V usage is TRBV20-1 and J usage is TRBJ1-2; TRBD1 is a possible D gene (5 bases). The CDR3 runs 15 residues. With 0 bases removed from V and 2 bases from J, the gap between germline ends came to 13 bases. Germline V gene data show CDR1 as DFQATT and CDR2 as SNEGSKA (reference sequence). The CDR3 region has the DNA TGCAGTGCTAGAGACGCCGGGGAGGGGAACTATGGCTACACCTTC. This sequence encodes CSARDAGEGNYGYTF.

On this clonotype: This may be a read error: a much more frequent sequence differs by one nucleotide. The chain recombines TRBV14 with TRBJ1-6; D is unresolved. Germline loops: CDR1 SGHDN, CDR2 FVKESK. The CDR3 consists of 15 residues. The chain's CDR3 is CASSQIRAENSALHF. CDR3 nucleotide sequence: TGTGCCAGCAGCCAAATTCGGGCGGAAAATTCAGCCCTCCACTTT.

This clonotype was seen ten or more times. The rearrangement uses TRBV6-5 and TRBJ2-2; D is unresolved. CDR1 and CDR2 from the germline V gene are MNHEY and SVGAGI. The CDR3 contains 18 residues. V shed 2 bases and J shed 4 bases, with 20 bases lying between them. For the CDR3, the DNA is TGTGCCAGCAGTTACCGAACGAGCCGCACCGCGAGCACCGGGGAGCTGTTTTTT. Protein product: CASSYRTSRTASTGELFF.

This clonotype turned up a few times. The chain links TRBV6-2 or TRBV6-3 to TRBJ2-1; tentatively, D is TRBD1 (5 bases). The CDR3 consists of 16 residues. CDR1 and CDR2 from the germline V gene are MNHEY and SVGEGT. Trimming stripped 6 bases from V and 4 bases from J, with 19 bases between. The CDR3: CASSAEPPDSYNEQFF. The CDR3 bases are TGTGCCAGCAGCGCAGAGCCACCCGACAGTTACAATGAGCAGTTCTTC.

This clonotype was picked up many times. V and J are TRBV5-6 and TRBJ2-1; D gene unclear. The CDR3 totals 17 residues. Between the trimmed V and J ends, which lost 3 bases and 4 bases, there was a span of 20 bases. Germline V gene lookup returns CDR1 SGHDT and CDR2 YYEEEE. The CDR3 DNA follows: TGTGCCAGCAGCTCCAGGACCTTAACCGGGTTTTACAATGAGCAGTTCTTC. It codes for CASSSRTLTGFYNEQFF.

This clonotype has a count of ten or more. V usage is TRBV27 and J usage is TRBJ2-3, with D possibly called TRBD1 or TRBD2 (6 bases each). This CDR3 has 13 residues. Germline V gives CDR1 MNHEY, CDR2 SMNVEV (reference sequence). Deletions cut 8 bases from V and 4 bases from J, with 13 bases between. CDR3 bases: TGTGCCAGCCGATCGGGGGCCTCAGATACGCAGTATTTT. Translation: CASRSGASDTQYF.

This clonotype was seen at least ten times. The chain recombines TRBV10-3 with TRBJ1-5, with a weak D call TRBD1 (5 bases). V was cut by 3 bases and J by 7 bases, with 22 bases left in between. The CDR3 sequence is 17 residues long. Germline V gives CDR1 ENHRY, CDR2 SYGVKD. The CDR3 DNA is TGTGCCATCAGTGACCAGGGTGGAGTTGATGGCGGGCAGCCCCAGCATTTT. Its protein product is CAISDQGGVDGGQPQHF.

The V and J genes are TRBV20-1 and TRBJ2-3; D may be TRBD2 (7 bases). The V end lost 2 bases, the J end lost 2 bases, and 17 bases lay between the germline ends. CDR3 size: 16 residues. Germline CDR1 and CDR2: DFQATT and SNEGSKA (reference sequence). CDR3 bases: TGCAGTGCTAGATCGGCGGGGGCCCGGTACACAGATACGCAGTATTTT. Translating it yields CSARSAGARYTDTQYF.

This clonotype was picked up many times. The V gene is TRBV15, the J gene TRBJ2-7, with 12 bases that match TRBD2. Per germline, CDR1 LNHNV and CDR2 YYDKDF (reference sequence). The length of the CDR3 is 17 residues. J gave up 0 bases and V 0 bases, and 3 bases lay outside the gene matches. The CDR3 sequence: CATSRDRTSGVSYEQYV. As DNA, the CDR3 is TGTGCCACCAGCAGAGATCGGACTAGCGGGGTCTCCTACGAGCAGTACGTC.

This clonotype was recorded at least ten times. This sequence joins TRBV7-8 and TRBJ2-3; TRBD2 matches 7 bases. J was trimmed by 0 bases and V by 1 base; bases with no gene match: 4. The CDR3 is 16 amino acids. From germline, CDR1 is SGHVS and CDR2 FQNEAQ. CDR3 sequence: CASSLGQRGSTDTQYF. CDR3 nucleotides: TGTGCCAGCAGCTTAGGCCAGCGGGGTAGCACAGATACGCAGTATTTT.

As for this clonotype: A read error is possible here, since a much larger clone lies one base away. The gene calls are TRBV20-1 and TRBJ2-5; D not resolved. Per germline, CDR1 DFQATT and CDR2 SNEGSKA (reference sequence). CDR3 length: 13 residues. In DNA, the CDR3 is TGCATCTCCGAGCTAGTGGGACAAGAGACCCAGTACTTC. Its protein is CISELVGQETQYF.

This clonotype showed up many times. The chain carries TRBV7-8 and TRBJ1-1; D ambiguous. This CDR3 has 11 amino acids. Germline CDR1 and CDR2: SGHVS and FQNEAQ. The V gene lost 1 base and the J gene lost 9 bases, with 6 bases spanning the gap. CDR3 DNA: TGTGCCAGCAGCTTAGTCACCCAAGCTTTCTTT. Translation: CASSLVTQAFF.

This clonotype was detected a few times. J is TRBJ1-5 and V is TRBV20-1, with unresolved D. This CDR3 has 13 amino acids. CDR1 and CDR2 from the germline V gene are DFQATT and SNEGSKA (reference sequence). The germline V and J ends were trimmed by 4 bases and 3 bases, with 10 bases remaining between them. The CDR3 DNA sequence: TGCAGTGCTAAGAAGGGCTACAATCAGCCCCAGCATTTT. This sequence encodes CSAKKGYNQPQHF.

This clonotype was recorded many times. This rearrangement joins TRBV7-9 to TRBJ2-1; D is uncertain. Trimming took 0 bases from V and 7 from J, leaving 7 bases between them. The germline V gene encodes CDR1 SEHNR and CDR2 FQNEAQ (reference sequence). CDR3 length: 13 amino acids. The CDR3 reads CASSLAEWNEQFF. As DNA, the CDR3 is TGTGCCAGCAGCTTAGCGGAGTGGAATGAGCAGTTCTTC. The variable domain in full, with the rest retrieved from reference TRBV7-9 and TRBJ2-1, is DTGVSQNPRHKITKRGQNVTFRCDPISEHNRLYWYRQTLGQGPEFLTYFQNEAQLEKSRLLSDRFSAERPKGSFSTLEIQRTEQGDSAMYLCASSLAEWNEQFFGPGTRLTVL.

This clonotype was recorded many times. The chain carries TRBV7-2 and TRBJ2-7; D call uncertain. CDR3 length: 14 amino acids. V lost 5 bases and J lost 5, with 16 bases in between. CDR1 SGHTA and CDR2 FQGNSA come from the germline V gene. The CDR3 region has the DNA TGTGCCAGCAGCCGTTCGGGCAGTCTCAACGAGCAGTACGTC. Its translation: CASSRSGSLNEQYV.

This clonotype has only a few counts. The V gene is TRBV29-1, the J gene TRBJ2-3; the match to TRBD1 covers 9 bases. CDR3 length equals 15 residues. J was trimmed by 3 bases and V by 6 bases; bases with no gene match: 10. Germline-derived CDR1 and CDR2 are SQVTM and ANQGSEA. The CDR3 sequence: CSVRHGTGNTDTQYF. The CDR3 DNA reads TGCAGCGTACGACACGGGACAGGGAATACAGATACGCAGTATTTT.

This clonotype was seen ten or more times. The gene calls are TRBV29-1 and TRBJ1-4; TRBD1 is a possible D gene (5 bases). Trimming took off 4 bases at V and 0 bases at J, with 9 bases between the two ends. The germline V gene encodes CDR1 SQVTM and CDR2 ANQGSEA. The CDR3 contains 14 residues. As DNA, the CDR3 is TGCAGCGTTGCGGGGGTAGCAACTAATGAAAAACTGTTTTTT. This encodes CSVAGVATNEKLFF.

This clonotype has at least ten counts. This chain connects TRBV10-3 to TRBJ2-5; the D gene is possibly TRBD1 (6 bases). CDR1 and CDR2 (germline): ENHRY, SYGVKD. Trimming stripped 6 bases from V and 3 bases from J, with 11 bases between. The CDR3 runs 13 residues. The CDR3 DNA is TGTGCCATCAGACGGACAGAAAAAGAGACCCAGTACTTC. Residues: CAIRRTEKETQYF.

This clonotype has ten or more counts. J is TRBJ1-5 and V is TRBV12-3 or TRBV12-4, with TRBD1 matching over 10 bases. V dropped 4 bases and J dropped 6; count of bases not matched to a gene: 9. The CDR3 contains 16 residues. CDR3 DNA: TGTGCCAGCAGTTCAGCCGGGACAGGGGAAGGTCAGCCCCAGCATTTT. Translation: CASSSAGTGEGQPQHF.

CDR3 in DNA: TGTGCCAGCAGTCCACCCGCAGGGGGTGGTTATTCACCCCTCCACTTT. Amino acid sequence: CASSPPAGGGYSPLHF. The rearrangement uses TRBV6-6 and TRBJ1-6; 7 nucleotides align to TRBD1. The CDR3 is 16 residues long. J lost 8 bases, V lost 5 bases, and 12 bases had no gene match. Germline loops: CDR1 MNHNY, CDR2 SVGAGI (reference sequence).

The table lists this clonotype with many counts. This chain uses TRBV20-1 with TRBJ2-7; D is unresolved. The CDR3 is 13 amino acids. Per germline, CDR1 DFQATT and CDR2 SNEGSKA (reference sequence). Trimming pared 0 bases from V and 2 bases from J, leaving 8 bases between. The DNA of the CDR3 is TGCAGTGCTAGAGATTCGACCACCTACGAGCAGTACGTC. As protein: CSARDSTTYEQYV.

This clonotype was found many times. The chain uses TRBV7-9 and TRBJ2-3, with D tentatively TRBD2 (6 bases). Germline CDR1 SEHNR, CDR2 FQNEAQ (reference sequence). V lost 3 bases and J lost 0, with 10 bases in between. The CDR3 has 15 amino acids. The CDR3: CASSLGLGSTDTQYF. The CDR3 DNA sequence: TGTGCCAGCAGCTTGGGACTGGGGAGCACAGATACGCAGTATTTT.

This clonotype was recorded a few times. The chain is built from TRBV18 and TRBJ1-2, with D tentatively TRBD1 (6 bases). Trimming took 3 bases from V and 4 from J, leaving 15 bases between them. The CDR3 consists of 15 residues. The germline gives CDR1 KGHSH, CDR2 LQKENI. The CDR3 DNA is TGTGCCAGCTCACCGCGACAGGACCTTAGCTATGGCTACACCTTC. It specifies CASSPRQDLSYGYTF.